These 10 T cell receptor beta chains were all obtained from the same sample, sequenced in a study of cytomegalovirus exposure and HLA in healthy donors. A multiplex PCR was run with 60 Vbeta primers and 13 Jbeta primers. Some clones are missing from TCRdb's copy, which holds only in-frame ones; the method was immunoSEQ multiplex PCR. This sample has some 130,000 clones; about four fifths occur once, and the top ten carry 2% to 2.5%. Sample: PBMCs. These receptors all stem from a man between 18 and 35 years old in good health and CMV-seronegative.

The chain employs TRBV10-3 and TRBJ2-7; D is perhaps TRBD1 (6 bases). The ends were cut back, 3 bases at V and 3 bases at J, with 12 bases in the middle. The CDR3 runs to 14 residues. Germline V gives CDR1 ENHRY, CDR2 SYGVKD. The CDR3 spells CAISDSTGSYEQYV. The CDR3, as DNA: TGTGCCATCAGTGACTCGACAGGTAGCTACGAGCAGTACGTC.

The chain has TRBV15 and TRBJ2-2, with D unresolved. Germline V lookup: CDR1 LNHNV, CDR2 YYDKDF (reference sequence). The CDR3 contains 16 residues. The V end lost 0 bases, the J end lost 2 bases, and 10 bases lay between the germline ends. The CDR3 here is CATSRESQSNTGELFF. CDR3 nucleotides: TGTGCCACCAGCAGAGAGTCCCAATCCAACACCGGGGAGCTGTTTTTT.

This sequence joins TRBV10-2 and TRBJ1-5; D ambiguous. The CDR3 spans 14 residues. Trimming removed 0 bases at V and 4 bases at J, with 7 bases between. Germline assignment: CDR1 WSHSY and CDR2 SAAADI. The CDR3 DNA follows: TGCGCCAGCAGTGAGTCATCCCAGAATCAGCCCCAGCATTTT. Its translation: CASSESSQNQPQHF.

V gene TRBV5-1 combines with J gene TRBJ2-3, with 11 bases identical to TRBD2. The germline gives CDR1 SGHRS, CDR2 YFSETQ. The CDR3 is 14 residues long. V shed 3 bases, J shed 4 bases, and the junction held 1 base outside the gene matches. CDR3 nucleotides: TGCGCCAGCAGCTCGGGACTAGCGGCAGATACGCAGTATTTT. Protein product: CASSSGLAADTQYF.

The chain is built from TRBV10-3 and TRBJ2-3, with 8 bases fitting TRBD2. The J segment lost 10 bases and the V segment lost 0 bases, leaving 9 bases of the junction unmatched. The CDR3 totals 15 residues. The germline V gene has CDR1 ENHRY and CDR2 SYGVKD. CDR3 coding DNA: TGTGCCATCAGTGAGTCCGGGGGGGGATCAGTACCGCAGTATTTT. It specifies CAISESGGGSVPQYF.

This clone was seen a handful of times. This rearrangement joins TRBV4-3 to TRBJ2-7; TRBD2 agrees at 11 bases. The J segment lost 1 base and the V segment lost 4 bases, leaving 3 bases of the junction unmatched. This CDR3 contains 15 residues. CDR1 is LGHNA and CDR2 is YSLEER in the germline V gene. The CDR3 region is CASSLGLAESYEQYF. DNA for the CDR3: TGCGCCAGCAGCCTGGGACTAGCGGAATCCTACGAGCAGTACTTC.

The V and J genes are TRBV10-1 and TRBJ1-1; 7 nucleotides agree with TRBD1. V gave up 0 bases and J gave up 5 bases; unmatched junction bases: 3. The CDR3 has 14 residues. In germline, CDR1 is WNHNN, CDR2 SYGVQD (reference sequence). The DNA for the CDR3 is TGCGCCAGCAGTGAGTCGACAGGGAGGACTGAAGCTTTCTTT. This sequence encodes CASSESTGRTEAFF.

The chain couples TRBV5-1 to TRBJ2-1, with 13 nucleotides matching TRBD2. With V trimmed by 4 bases and J by 6 bases, 1 base remained unmatched. CDR1 SGHRS and CDR2 YFSETQ come from the germline V gene. The CDR3 has 14 amino acids. The CDR3 nucleotides read TGCGCCAGCAGCCGGACTAGCGGGAGCAATGAGCAGTTCTTC. Translation: CASSRTSGSNEQFF.

This CDR3 is CASRAGSGNTIYF. The CDR3 DNA follows: TGTGCCAGCCGGGCGGGCTCTGGAAACACCATATATTTT. This rearrangement joins TRBV6-5 to TRBJ1-3, with D unclear. This CDR3 has 13 residues. Germline CDR1 and CDR2: MNHEY and SVGAGI. Trimming took 8 bases from V and 0 from J, leaving 8 bases between them.

The CDR3 DNA follows: TGTGCCACCAGCAGAGTAAGAGGGAGCACAGATACGCAGTATTTT. Protein sequence: CATSRVRGSTDTQYF. The V gene is TRBV15, the J gene TRBJ2-3; maybe TRBD2 (5 bases). V lost 1 base and J lost 0, with 8 bases in between. The CDR3 length is 15 residues. The V gene's germline CDR1 is LNHNV and CDR2 YYDKDF (reference sequence).